In its sample, the clone carrying this T cell receptor (beta chain) was seen once. The authors' processing: Estimation of nucleated cell counts was performed using reference gene primer amplification. Sequencing was performed with immunoSEQ multiplex PCR; in TCRdb, only in-frame clones are kept and a portion is missing. That table supplies the V and J calls and clone size; D and trimming were determined from the DNA. The sample carries over 150,000 clones, roughly 86% recorded once. The sample is drawn from a study of blood T cell repertoires in COVID-19. Study-level background: Samples representing acute and convalescent COVID-19 were sourced from the United States, Italy and Spain.

Seattle patients were enrolled during active infection and followed longitudinally. CDR1 is SNHLY, CDR2 FYNNEI, per germline. The V gene lost 0 bases and the J gene lost 7 bases, with 9 bases spanning the gap. This CDR3 has 13 residues. This TCR came from a woman of 80 years or more with COVID-19, enrolled during active disease. The chain uses TRBV2 and TRBJ1-2, with D tentatively TRBD1 (5 bases). The material sequenced was peripheral blood. The CDR3 nucleotides are TGTGCCAGCAGTGAAGCGCTCGGGGGTGGCTACACCTTC. This encodes CASSEALGGGYTF.